This paragraph reports one T cell receptor beta chain. Study processing details: Researchers report that nucleated cell counts were estimated from reference gene primer amplification. This table comes from immunoSEQ multiplex PCR, and its TCRdb copy is limited to in-frame clones, with some not included. Clone size and the V and J calls come from that table; the DNA yielded D and trimming. This sample has 150,000 to 200,000 clones, with about 81% found just once. This specimen comes from a study of blood T cell repertoires in COVID-19. This CDR3 region has 16 residues. Germline loops: CDR1 LGHDT, CDR2 YNNKEL (reference sequence). The ends were cut back, 6 bases at V and 1 base at J, with 18 bases in the middle.

The origin of this receptor is a man aged 55 to 69 with active or convalescent COVID-19. The source material was peripheral blood. The rearrangement joins TRBV3-1 (or the pseudogene TRBV3-2) to TRBJ1-1; D remains unclear. The CDR3 reads CASRMLSGGPNTEAFF. CDR3 DNA: TGTGCCAGCAGAATGCTTTCGGGAGGACCGAACACTGAAGCTTTCTTT.